The next 17 T cell receptor beta chains were all read from a single sample in a study of T-cell memory formation after mild COVID-19. TCRdb called the 5' RACE reads again in MiXCR, with one record for every CDR3 protein. The sample shows under 450,000 distinct CDR3 sequences, about 22% of them seen only once. Sequencing was done on a sample of PBMCs or a T cell subset sorted from them (not recorded which). These receptor sequences come from an adult woman who had mild COVID-19 (a few samples of this study predate the infection). Cell type and time point are not known.

V usage is TRBV5-1 and J usage is TRBJ2-2, with unresolved D. The CDR3 runs to 14 residues. The ends were cut back, 1 base at V and 8 bases at J, with 12 bases in the middle. Germline V CDR1 and CDR2: SGHRS, YFSETQ. The CDR3 nucleotides read TGCGCCAGCAGCTTGAGGACCGACTCAGGGGAGCTGTTTTTT. Its translation is CASSLRTDSGELFF.

The J gene is TRBJ2-1, the V gene TRBV4-2; unclear D gene. Trimming left V 0 bases short and J 7 bases short, with 10 bases between. Looked up from germline, CDR1 is LGHNA and CDR2 is YNFKEQ. The CDR3 sequence is 14 residues long. The CDR3: CASSQDHGVNEQFF. In nucleotides, the CDR3 is TGTGCCAGCAGCCAAGATCATGGGGTAAATGAGCAGTTCTTC.

This clonotype was found a few times. The chain employs TRBV5-1 and TRBJ2-2; 7 nucleotides line up with TRBD1. The V gene end was trimmed by 6 bases and the J gene end by 4 bases; junction bases not matched to a gene: 3. Germline assignment: CDR1 SGHRS and CDR2 YFSETQ. This CDR3 spans 13 amino acids. This CDR3 reads CASNDRATGELFF. CDR3 nucleotides: TGCGCCAGCAACGACAGGGCCACCGGGGAGCTGTTTTTT.

The chain is built from TRBV6-5 and TRBJ2-5; TRBD1 matches 8 bases. V trimming: 2 bases; J trimming: 5 bases; junction bases outside the gene matches: 13. This CDR3 region has 17 residues. Germline CDR1 and CDR2: MNHEY and SVGAGI. The CDR3: CASSYKMLGQGAETQYF. The CDR3 bases are TGTGCCAGCAGTTACAAAATGCTCGGACAGGGAGCGGAGACCCAGTACTTC.

This rearrangement joins TRBV5-1 to TRBJ2-3, with TRBD2 as a possible D gene (7 bases). Per germline, CDR1 SGHRS and CDR2 YFSETQ. The CDR3 has 15 amino acids. V gave up 2 bases and J gave up 1 base, with 11 bases separating them. The CDR3 DNA reads TGCGCCAGCAGCTTCGGGGGGCAACGCACAGATACGCAGTATTTT. It codes for CASSFGGQRTDTQYF.

The chain joins TRBV4-3 to TRBJ2-7; 9 nucleotides line up with TRBD2. This CDR3 has 18 amino acids. Germline CDR1 LGHNA, CDR2 YSLEER. The V segment lost 0 bases and the J segment 4 bases; nucleotides outside the gene matches: 13. The CDR3 nucleotides read TGCGCCAGCAGCCAAGATCTCGGTCCTGGGACTAGCCTTTACGAGCAGTACTTC. This encodes CASSQDLGPGTSLYEQYF.

This clonotype was seen only a few times. An end of the junction differs from the germline gene, which may be a read error. This chain joins TRBV7-9 and TRBJ2-1; 8 bases are shared with TRBD2. Germline lookup yields CDR1 SEHNR and CDR2 FQNEAQ (reference sequence). The CDR3 extends over 14 amino acids. The CDR3 is CASSSLSLLREEVF. The CDR3 nucleotides are TGTGCCAGCAGCTCCCTAAGCCTATTGCGGGAGGAGGTCTTC.

This clonotype was counted a few times. V gene TRBV7-2 combines with J gene TRBJ1-4; D remains ambiguous. Germline lookup yields CDR1 SGHTA and CDR2 FQGNSA. The V gene lost 3 bases and the J gene lost 8 bases, with 10 bases spanning the gap. CDR3 size: 13 residues. The CDR3 DNA reads as TGTGCCAGCAGCTTTCAGGTCGGCGAAAAACTGTTTTTT. Protein product: CASSFQVGEKLFF.

This clonotype was seen a few times. The chain is built from TRBV7-9 and TRBJ1-1; TRBD1 agrees at 10 bases. Trimming took 5 bases from V and 11 from J; bases not matched to a gene: 14. Germline V gene data show CDR1 as SEHNR and CDR2 as FQNEAQ (reference sequence). The CDR3 extends over 15 amino acids. CDR3 coding DNA: TGTGCCAGCAGCGGCCCCGGGACAGGGGAGGAAAGGGCTTTCTTT. It yields the protein CASSGPGTGEERAFF.

V is TRBV13 and J is TRBJ1-6; no clear D gene. V was cut by 5 bases and J by 11 bases, with 13 bases left in between. The germline gives CDR1 PRHDT, CDR2 FYEKMQ (reference sequence). This CDR3 region has 13 residues. The CDR3: CASSPREDPPLHF. CDR3 bases: TGTGCCAGCAGCCCCCGCGAGGATCCACCCCTCCACTTT.

V is TRBV7-3 and J is TRBJ1-2, with D possibly TRBD1 on 6 matching bases. The V gene's germline CDR1 is SGHTA and CDR2 FQGTGA. V lost 7 bases and J 0 bases, leaving 15 bases between the germline ends. This CDR3 has 15 amino acids. CDR3 sequence: CASNRGGSSNYGYTF. The CDR3, as DNA: TGTGCCAGCAACCGAGGGGGGAGCTCTAACTATGGCTACACCTTC.

The chain couples TRBV14 to TRBJ2-5; D may be TRBD1 or TRBD2 (5 bases each). The CDR3 runs to 17 residues. Looked up from germline, CDR1 is SGHDN and CDR2 is FVKESK. Trimming stripped 0 bases from V and 2 bases from J, with 16 bases between. The chain's CDR3 is CASSQEGRQSGQETQYF. DNA for the CDR3: TGTGCCAGCAGCCAAGAGGGACGGCAGTCCGGGCAAGAGACCCAGTACTTC.

This clonotype has just a few counts. J is TRBJ2-7 and V is TRBV2, with unresolved D. V lost 6 bases and J 6 bases, leaving 12 bases between the germline ends. The CDR3 totals 12 residues. Germline assignment: CDR1 SNHLY and CDR2 FYNNEI. DNA of the CDR3: TGTGCCAGCAGGGTGGTCAGGCTCGAGCAGTACTTC. This encodes CASRVVRLEQYF.

This clonotype was detected a few times. The chain uses TRBV20-1 and TRBJ2-2; possible D gene TRBD2, 6 bases. Looked up from germline, CDR1 is DFQATT and CDR2 is SNEGSKA (reference sequence). The CDR3 length is 14 residues. V shed 0 bases and J shed 6 bases, with 11 bases lying between them. Here the CDR3 DNA reads TGCAGTGCTAGAGATCAACTAGCCTCCGGGGAGCTGTTTTTT. It yields the protein CSARDQLASGELFF.

The V gene is TRBV29-1, the J gene TRBJ2-7; D remains ambiguous. V lost 0 bases, J lost 0 bases, and 9 bases lay in between. The CDR3 has 14 residues. CDR1 is SQVTM and CDR2 is ANQGSEA in the germline V gene. For the CDR3, the DNA is TGCAGCGTTGAAGATCCGAACAACTCCTACGAGCAGTACTTC. The encoded protein is CSVEDPNNSYEQYF.

The CDR3 bases are TGTGCTAGTGGTGTACGGGAGGGGGATACGCAGTATTTT. Translating gives CASGVREGDTQYF. The chain combines TRBV12-5 with TRBJ2-3; 8 bases match TRBD2. The CDR3 consists of 13 residues. CDR1 and CDR2 (germline): LGHNT, FRNRAP. With 5 bases clipped from V and 6 bases from J, the junction kept 4 bases outside the gene matches.

This clonotype turned up a few times. The chain joins TRBV29-1 to TRBJ2-2; 7 bases line up with TRBD2. The J segment lost 3 bases and the V segment lost 5 bases, leaving 15 bases of the junction unmatched. The CDR3 loop spans 17 amino acids. Germline CDR1 is SQVTM and CDR2 is ANQGSEA. The CDR3 is CSVLWTSRPEDTGELFF. CDR3 nucleotide sequence: TGCAGCGTTTTGTGGACTAGTCGCCCTGAGGACACCGGGGAGCTGTTTTTT.